This is a list of T cell receptor beta chains from one sample in a study of CD8+CD57+ T cells in acquired aplastic anemia. TCRdb analysed the reads with MiXCR anew, one entry per CDR3 protein. Of 180,000 or so distinct CDR3 sequences in the sample, 35% to 50% were seen once. The sequenced sample consisted of sorted CD4+, CD8+, or CD8+CD57+ T cells (not recorded which) from PBMCs. Source of these receptors: a human donor in good health. CDR3s include the opening cysteine and the closing phenylalanine or tryptophan. Fields, in order: V gene, J gene, clone size, D gene, CDR3 protein, CDR3 DNA. D genes are given only for firm matches. Size is stated for part of the rows, as once, few or many counts, or as a class when the clone is expanded.

v_gene: TRBV6-1
j_gene: TRBJ2-3
abundance: many
d_gene: NA
CDR3aa: CASRALVSGSDTQYF
CDR3nt: TGTGCCAGCAGGGCCTTGGTCTCAGGGTCAGATACGCAGTATTTT

v_gene: TRBV11-2
j_gene: TRBJ2-1
abundance: many
d_gene: TRBD2
CDR3aa: CASSKRWSGSGSYNEQFF
CDR3nt: TGTGCCAGCAGCAAACGGTGGAGCGGGAGTGGGTCCTACAATGAGCAGTTCTTC

v_gene: TRBV7-9
j_gene: TRBJ2-7
abundance: NA
d_gene: NA
CDR3aa: CASSSKKGRNGEQYF
CDR3nt: TGTGCCAGCAGCTCAAAAAAGGGACGGAACGGCGAGCAGTACTTC

v_gene: TRBV9
j_gene: TRBJ2-7
abundance: few
d_gene: NA
CDR3aa: CASSVAYTLHEQYF
CDR3nt: TGTGCCAGCAGCGTAGCTTACACTCTCCACGAGCAGTACTTC

v_gene: TRBV7-2
j_gene: TRBJ2-3
abundance: many
d_gene: TRBD2
CDR3aa: CASSLWGLAEQYF
CDR3nt: TGTGCCAGCAGCTTATGGGGACTAGCGGAGCAGTATTTT

v_gene: TRBV5-1
j_gene: TRBJ2-5
abundance: many
d_gene: NA
CDR3aa: CASSLSAPRGQETQYF
CDR3nt: TGCGCCAGCAGCTTGTCAGCGCCCCGGGGCCAAGAGACCCAGTACTTC

v_gene: TRBV29-1
j_gene: TRBJ2-7
abundance: few
d_gene: NA
CDR3aa: CSVEARRDIAETYEQYF
CDR3nt: TGCAGCGTTGAAGCCCGGAGGGACATCGCGGAGACCTACGAGCAGTACTTC

v_gene: TRBV2
j_gene: TRBJ2-7
abundance: many
d_gene: TRBD1
CDR3aa: CASGSGTGVEQYF
CDR3nt: TGTGCCAGCGGGTCGGGGACAGGGGTCGAGCAGTACTTC

v_gene: TRBV27
j_gene: TRBJ2-2
abundance: few
d_gene: TRBD2
CDR3aa: CASSVSSGSYTGELFF
CDR3nt: TGTGCCAGCAGTGTATCTAGCGGGAGTTACACCGGGGAGCTGTTTTTT

v_gene: TRBV15
j_gene: TRBJ2-7
abundance: NA
d_gene: TRBD1
CDR3aa: CATSREIPGTAEQYF
CDR3nt: TGTGCCACCAGCAGGGAGATCCCGGGGACAGCCGAGCAGTACTTC

v_gene: TRBV29-1
j_gene: TRBJ2-1
abundance: NA
d_gene: TRBD2
CDR3aa: CSVGASGNEQFF
CDR3nt: TGCAGCGTTGGGGCTAGCGGAAATGAGCAGTTCTTC

v_gene: TRBV19
j_gene: TRBJ1-6
abundance: NA
d_gene: NA
CDR3aa: CASSIDPDVLGSPLHF
CDR3nt: TGTGCCAGTAGTATAGACCCTGATGTCTTGGGTTCACCCCTCCACTTT

v_gene: TRBV28
j_gene: TRBJ1-4
abundance: once
d_gene: NA
CDR3aa: CASTLGYGKLFF
CDR3nt: TGTGCCAGCACCTTAGGATACGGAAAACTGTTTTTT

v_gene: TRBV2
j_gene: TRBJ2-2
abundance: NA
d_gene: NA
CDR3aa: CASSESRPDTGELFF
CDR3nt: TGTGCCAGCAGTGAATCGCGACCCGACACCGGGGAGCTGTTTTTT

v_gene: TRBV20-1
j_gene: TRBJ2-3
abundance: NA
d_gene: TRBD2
CDR3aa: CSAIFGLAGTDTQYF
CDR3nt: TGCAGTGCTATTTTCGGGCTAGCGGGAACAGATACGCAGTATTTT

v_gene: TRBV28
j_gene: TRBJ2-7
abundance: many
d_gene: TRBD2
CDR3aa: CASSSRAGGPEQYF
CDR3nt: TGTGCCAGCAGCTCCAGAGCGGGAGGGCCCGAGCAGTACTTC

v_gene: TRBV27
j_gene: TRBJ1-2
abundance: NA
d_gene: TRBD1
CDR3aa: CTSREGGATGSHGYTF
CDR3nt: TGTACCTCGAGGGAGGGGGGGGCGACAGGGTCCCATGGCTACACCTTC

v_gene: TRBV28
j_gene: TRBJ1-2
abundance: few
d_gene: NA
CDR3aa: CASSFRARDGGYTF
CDR3nt: TGTGCCAGCAGTTTCAGGGCTAGGGACGGTGGCTACACCTTC

v_gene: TRBV20-1
j_gene: TRBJ2-5
abundance: few
d_gene: TRBD2
CDR3aa: CSAKLAGGLETQYF
CDR3nt: TGCAGTGCTAAACTAGCGGGGGGGCTCGAGACCCAGTACTTC

v_gene: TRBV20-1
j_gene: TRBJ2-5
abundance: NA
d_gene: NA
CDR3aa: CSAHQGYGETQYF
CDR3nt: TGCAGTGCTCACCAAGGATATGGGGAGACCCAGTACTTC

v_gene: TRBV10-3
j_gene: TRBJ2-7
abundance: few
d_gene: TRBD2
CDR3aa: CAISEGAGVGEQYF
CDR3nt: TGTGCCATCAGCGAAGGGGCGGGAGTGGGCGAGCAGTACTTC

v_gene: TRBV19
j_gene: TRBJ2-3
abundance: NA
d_gene: TRBD2
CDR3aa: CASSTLAASGPDTQYF
CDR3nt: TGTGCCAGTAGTACGCTAGCGGCCTCAGGCCCAGATACGCAGTATTTT

v_gene: TRBV29-1
j_gene: TRBJ2-1
abundance: many
d_gene: NA
CDR3aa: CSRGSGVGNEQFF
CDR3nt: TGCAGCCGCGGGTCGGGGGTGGGGAATGAGCAGTTCTTC

v_gene: TRBV7-2
j_gene: TRBJ2-1
abundance: many
d_gene: NA
CDR3aa: CASSLLSNYNEQFF
CDR3nt: TGTGCCAGCAGCTTGTTATCAAACTACAATGAGCAGTTCTTC

v_gene: TRBV24-1
j_gene: TRBJ2-1
abundance: NA
d_gene: NA
CDR3aa: CATSDSDTEQFF
CDR3nt: TGTGCCACCAGTGACTCCGACACTGAGCAGTTCTTC

v_gene: TRBV10-3
j_gene: TRBJ2-2
abundance: few
d_gene: TRBD1
CDR3aa: CAISGDRDTGELFF
CDR3nt: TGTGCCATCAGTGGGGACAGGGACACCGGGGAGCTGTTTTTT

v_gene: TRBV2
j_gene: TRBJ1-6
abundance: once
d_gene: NA
CDR3aa: CASIPGEDNSPLHF
CDR3nt: TGTGCCAGCATCCCCGGGGAGGATAATTCACCCCTCCACTTT

v_gene: TRBV20-1
j_gene: TRBJ2-5
abundance: many
d_gene: NA
CDR3aa: CSARRRQGFQETQYF
CDR3nt: TGCAGTGCTAGAAGGAGGCAGGGTTTCCAAGAGACCCAGTACTTC

v_gene: TRBV2
j_gene: TRBJ1-2
abundance: NA
d_gene: NA
CDR3aa: CASNRAGDGYTF
CDR3nt: TGTGCCAGCAATCGAGCAGGGGATGGCTACACCTTC

v_gene: TRBV6-1
j_gene: TRBJ1-5
abundance: many
d_gene: TRBD1
CDR3aa: CASSDTGTGSQPQHF
CDR3nt: TGTGCCAGCAGCGATACCGGGACAGGGAGTCAGCCCCAGCATTTT

v_gene: TRBV19
j_gene: TRBJ2-2
abundance: NA
d_gene: NA
CDR3aa: CASSMSGTAGDAGELFF
CDR3nt: TGTGCCAGTAGTATGTCCGGGACAGCGGGAGATGCCGGGGAGCTGTTTTTT

v_gene: TRBV2
j_gene: TRBJ2-2
abundance: few
d_gene: TRBD1
CDR3aa: CATNDRANTGELFF
CDR3nt: TGTGCCACTAACGACAGGGCGAACACCGGGGAGCTGTTTTTT

v_gene: TRBV20-1
j_gene: TRBJ1-2
abundance: NA
d_gene: NA
CDR3aa: CSARDQEGQGLSGNYGYTF
CDR3nt: TGCAGTGCTAGAGATCAGGAGGGGCAGGGGTTAAGTGGTAACTATGGCTACACCTTC

v_gene: TRBV14
j_gene: TRBJ1-6
abundance: NA
d_gene: TRBD1
CDR3aa: CASSQGQGTFLALHF
CDR3nt: TGTGCCAGCAGCCAGGGACAGGGGACCTTTTTGGCCCTCCACTTT

v_gene: TRBV9
j_gene: TRBJ1-1
abundance: many
d_gene: NA
CDR3aa: CASSVGGLETEAFF
CDR3nt: TGTGCCAGCAGCGTAGGCGGCCTCGAGACCGAAGCTTTCTTT

v_gene: TRBV20-1
j_gene: TRBJ2-1
abundance: many
d_gene: NA
CDR3aa: CSAGTAAGLENEQFF
CDR3nt: TGCAGTGCTGGGACGGCTGCGGGCCTGGAGAATGAGCAGTTCTTC

v_gene: TRBV24-1
j_gene: TRBJ1-2
abundance: NA
d_gene: NA
CDR3aa: CATSDLGQRGGYTF
CDR3nt: TGTGCCACCAGTGACCTAGGACAGAGGGGTGGCTACACCTTC

v_gene: TRBV29-1
j_gene: TRBJ2-6
abundance: many
d_gene: NA
CDR3aa: CSVTGVTHGANVLTF
CDR3nt: TGCAGCGTCACAGGTGTCACTCATGGGGCCAACGTCCTGACTTTC

v_gene: TRBV10-3
j_gene: TRBJ1-1
abundance: NA
d_gene: NA
CDR3aa: CAISEGEWTEAFF
CDR3nt: TGTGCCATCAGTGAGGGGGAATGGACTGAAGCTTTCTTT

v_gene: TRBV20-1
j_gene: TRBJ1-4
abundance: NA
d_gene: NA
CDR3aa: CSASGVTNEKLFF
CDR3nt: TGCAGTGCTTCGGGAGTGACTAATGAAAAACTGTTTTTT

v_gene: TRBV7-9
j_gene: TRBJ1-2
abundance: many
d_gene: NA
CDR3aa: CASSLAEGTYGYTF
CDR3nt: TGTGCCAGCAGCTTAGCTGAAGGGACCTATGGCTACACCTTC

v_gene: TRBV20-1
j_gene: TRBJ2-3
abundance: many
d_gene: NA
CDR3aa: CSAPEGSTDTQYF
CDR3nt: TGCAGTGCCCCGGAGGGCAGCACAGATACGCAGTATTTT

v_gene: TRBV9
j_gene: TRBJ1-6
abundance: NA
d_gene: NA
CDR3aa: CASSTTAQNSPLHF
CDR3nt: TGTGCCAGCAGCACAACGGCTCAGAATTCACCCCTCCACTTT

v_gene: TRBV7-9
j_gene: TRBJ1-2
abundance: NA
d_gene: NA
CDR3aa: CASLGPPHEGYTF
CDR3nt: TGTGCAAGCTTAGGGCCGCCGCATGAGGGCTACACCTTC

v_gene: TRBV18
j_gene: TRBJ2-7
abundance: NA
d_gene: NA
CDR3aa: CASSPGRNEQYF
CDR3nt: TGTGCCAGCTCACCAGGCAGGAACGAGCAGTACTTC

v_gene: TRBV29-1
j_gene: TRBJ2-3
abundance: few
d_gene: NA
CDR3aa: CSLSWGSDTQYF
CDR3nt: TGCAGCTTGAGTTGGGGATCAGATACGCAGTATTTT

v_gene: TRBV5-1
j_gene: TRBJ2-3
abundance: NA
d_gene: NA
CDR3aa: CASSSFRGDTQYF
CDR3nt: TGCGCCAGCAGCTCCTTCAGGGGAGATACGCAGTATTTT

v_gene: TRBV10-3
j_gene: TRBJ2-2
abundance: many
d_gene: TRBD2
CDR3aa: CAISGLAGSYAGELFF
CDR3nt: TGTGCCATAAGTGGACTAGCGGGAAGCTACGCCGGGGAGCTGTTTTTT

v_gene: TRBV19
j_gene: TRBJ2-3
abundance: NA
d_gene: NA
CDR3aa: CASSPGSGAYTQYF
CDR3nt: TGTGCCAGTAGCCCAGGGTCAGGGGCGTATACGCAGTATTTT

v_gene: TRBV2
j_gene: TRBJ2-3
abundance: many
d_gene: TRBD2
CDR3aa: CASRPFTSGRGTDTQYF
CDR3nt: TGTGCCAGCAGGCCTTTCACTAGCGGGAGGGGCACAGATACGCAGTATTTT

v_gene: TRBV19
j_gene: TRBJ1-2
abundance: many
d_gene: TRBD1
CDR3aa: CASSSRDRENGYTF
CDR3nt: TGTGCCAGTAGTAGCCGGGACAGGGAGAATGGCTACACCTTC

v_gene: TRBV28
j_gene: TRBJ1-3
abundance: NA
d_gene: TRBD1
CDR3aa: CASRWAGDSGNTIYF
CDR3nt: TGTGCCAGCAGATGGGCAGGGGACAGTGGAAACACCATATATTTT

v_gene: TRBV5-1
j_gene: TRBJ2-7
abundance: many
d_gene: NA
CDR3aa: CASSLVLGEQYF
CDR3nt: TGCGCCAGCAGCTTGGTCCTCGGGGAGCAGTACTTC